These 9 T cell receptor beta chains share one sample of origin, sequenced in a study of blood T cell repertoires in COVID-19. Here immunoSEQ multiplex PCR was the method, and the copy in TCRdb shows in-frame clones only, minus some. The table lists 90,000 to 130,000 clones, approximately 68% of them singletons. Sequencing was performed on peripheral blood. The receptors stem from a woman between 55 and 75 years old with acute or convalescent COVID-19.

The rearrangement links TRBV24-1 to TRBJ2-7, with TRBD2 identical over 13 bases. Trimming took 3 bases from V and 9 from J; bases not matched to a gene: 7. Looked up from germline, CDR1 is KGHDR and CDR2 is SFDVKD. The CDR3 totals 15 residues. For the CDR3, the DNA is TGTGCCACCAGTGATCCGGGGACTAGCGGGGAGACGCAGTACTTC. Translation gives CATSDPGTSGETQYF.

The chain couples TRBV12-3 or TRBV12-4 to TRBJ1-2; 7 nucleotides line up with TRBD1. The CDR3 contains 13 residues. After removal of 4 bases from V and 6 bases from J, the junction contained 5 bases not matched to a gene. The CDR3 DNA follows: TGTGCCAGCAGTTCACAAAGGGGGCATGGCTACACCTTC. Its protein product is CASSSQRGHGYTF.

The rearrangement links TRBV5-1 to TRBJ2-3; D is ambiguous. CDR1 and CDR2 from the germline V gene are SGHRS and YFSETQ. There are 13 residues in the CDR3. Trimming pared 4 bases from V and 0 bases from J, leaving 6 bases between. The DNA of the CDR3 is TGCGCCAGCAGCCGTCCGAGCACAGATACGCAGTATTTT. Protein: CASSRPSTDTQYF.

The CDR3 DNA reads as TGTGCCAGTACTCAGGACAGGACTCGGCGGGGCTACACCTTC. Translated, it gives CASTQDRTRRGYTF. The gene calls are TRBV19 and TRBJ1-2, with 7 bases matching TRBD1. The CDR3 loop spans 14 amino acids. With V trimmed by 7 bases and J by 8 bases, 13 bases remained unmatched. The germline V gene has CDR1 LNHDA and CDR2 SQIVND (reference sequence).

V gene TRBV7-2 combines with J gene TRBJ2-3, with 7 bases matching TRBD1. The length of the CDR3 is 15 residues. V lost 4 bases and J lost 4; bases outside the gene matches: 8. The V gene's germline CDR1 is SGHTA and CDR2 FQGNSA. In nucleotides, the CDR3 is TGTGCCAGCAGCTCAACCACTACAGGGGCAGATACGCAGTATTTT. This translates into CASSSTTTGADTQYF. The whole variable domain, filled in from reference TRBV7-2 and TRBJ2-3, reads GAGVSQSPSNKVTEKGKDVELRCDPISGHTALYWYRQSLGQGLEFLIYFQGNSAPDKSGLPSDRFSAERTGGSVSTLTIQRTQQEDSAVYLCASSSTTTGADTQYFGPGTRLTVL.

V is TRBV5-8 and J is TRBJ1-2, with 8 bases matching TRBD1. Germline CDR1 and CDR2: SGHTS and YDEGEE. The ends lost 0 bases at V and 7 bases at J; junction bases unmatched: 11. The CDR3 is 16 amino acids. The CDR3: CASSLAGQGIEIGYTF. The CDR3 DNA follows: TGTGCCAGCAGCTTGGCCGGACAGGGCATCGAGATTGGCTACACCTTC.

The CDR3 bases are TGTGCCAGCAGGGGCGGGGGGCGCGAAGCTTTCTTT. It yields the protein CASRGGGREAFF. The chain is built from TRBV28 and TRBJ1-1, with a weak D call TRBD1 (6 bases). V was clipped by 6 bases and J by 8 bases, with 13 bases between them. The germline CDR1 and CDR2 sequences are MDHEN and SYDVKM. The length of the CDR3 is 12 residues.

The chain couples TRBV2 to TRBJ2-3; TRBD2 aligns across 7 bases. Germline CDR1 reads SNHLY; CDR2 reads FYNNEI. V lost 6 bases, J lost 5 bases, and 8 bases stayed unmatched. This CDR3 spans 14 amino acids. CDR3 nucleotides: TGTGCCAGCAGACCGGGACTAACCGGAGATACGCAGTATTTT. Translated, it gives CASRPGLTGDTQYF.

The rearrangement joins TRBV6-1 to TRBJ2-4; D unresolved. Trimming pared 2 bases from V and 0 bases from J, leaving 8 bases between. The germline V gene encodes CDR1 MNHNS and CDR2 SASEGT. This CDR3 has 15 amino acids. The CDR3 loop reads CASSERVSAKNIQYF. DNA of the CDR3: TGTGCCAGCAGTGAACGGGTTTCAGCCAAAAACATTCAGTACTTC.